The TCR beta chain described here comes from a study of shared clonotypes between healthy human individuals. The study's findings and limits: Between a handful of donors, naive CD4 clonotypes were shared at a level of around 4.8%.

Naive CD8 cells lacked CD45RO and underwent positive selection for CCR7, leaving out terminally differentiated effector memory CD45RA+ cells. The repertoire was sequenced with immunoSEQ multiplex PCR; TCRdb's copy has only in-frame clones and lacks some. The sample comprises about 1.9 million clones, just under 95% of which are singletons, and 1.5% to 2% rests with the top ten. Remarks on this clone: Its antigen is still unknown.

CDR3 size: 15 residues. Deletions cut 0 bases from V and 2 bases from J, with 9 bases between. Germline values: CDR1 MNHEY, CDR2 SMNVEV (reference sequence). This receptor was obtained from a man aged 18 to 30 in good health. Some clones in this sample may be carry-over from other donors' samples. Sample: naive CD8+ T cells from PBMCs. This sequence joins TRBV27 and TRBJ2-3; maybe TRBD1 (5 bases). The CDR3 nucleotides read TGTGCCAGCAGTTTATCGGCAGGGTACACAGATACGCAGTATTTT. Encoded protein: CASSLSAGYTDTQYF.